The T cell receptor (beta chain) described here comes from a study of T-cell reconstitution after alpha-beta-depleted transplantation in children. Library preparation (for TCRbeta) was performed with unique molecular identifiers. One entry per CDR3 protein results from TCRdb running MiXCR on the PCR reads. The sample shows some 340,000 distinct CDR3 sequences, 10% of them seen only once. This clonotype has only a few counts. This CDR3 region has 16 residues. Germline assignment: CDR1 LNHNV and CDR2 YYDKDF (reference sequence). Trimming took 9 bases from V and 0 from J; bases not matched to a gene: 11.

The sample consisted of PBMCs from the stem cell graft donor, taken from the stem cell graft. This TCR derives from a human donor who donated a stem cell graft to a child with acute lymphoblastic leukemia. This chain connects TRBV15 to TRBJ2-7; 10 bases are shared with TRBD1. CDR3 coding DNA: TGTGCCACTCGGTCGGGACAGGGGACCTCCTCCTACGAGCAGTACTTC. Its protein product is CATRSGQGTSSYEQYF.